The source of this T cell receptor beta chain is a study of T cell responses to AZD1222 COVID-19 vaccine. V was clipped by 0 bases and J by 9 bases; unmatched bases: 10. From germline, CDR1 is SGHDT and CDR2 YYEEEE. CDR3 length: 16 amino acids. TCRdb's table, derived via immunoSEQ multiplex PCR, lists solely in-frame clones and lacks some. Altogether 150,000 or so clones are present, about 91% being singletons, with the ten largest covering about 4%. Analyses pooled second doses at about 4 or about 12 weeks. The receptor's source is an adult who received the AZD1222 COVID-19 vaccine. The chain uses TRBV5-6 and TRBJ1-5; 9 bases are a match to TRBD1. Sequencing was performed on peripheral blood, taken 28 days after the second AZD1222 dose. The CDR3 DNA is TGTGCCAGCAGCTTGGAGGGACAGGGAATTAAGGGGCCCCAGCATTTT. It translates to CASSLEGQGIKGPQHF.